The next 4 T cell receptor beta chains were all read from a single sample in a study of blood T cell repertoires in COVID-19. Produced via immunoSEQ multiplex PCR; TCRdb's table is partial and in-frame only. The sample consists of 300,000 or so clones, around 86% of them appearing once. Sequenced input: peripheral blood. Every receptor here comes from a woman aged 45-60 years with acute or convalescent COVID-19.

The rearrangement uses TRBV5-1 and TRBJ1-1; 7 bases are a match to TRBD1. V lost 3 bases to trimming and J lost 6 bases; unmatched junction nucleotides: 8. This CDR3 spans 14 amino acids. In germline, CDR1 is SGHRS, CDR2 YFSETQ. The CDR3 DNA sequence: TGCGCCAGCAGCTCCGACAGGGATTGGGCTGAAGCTTTCTTT. It codes for CASSSDRDWAEAFF. The variable domain in full, with the rest retrieved from reference TRBV5-1 and TRBJ1-1, is KAGVTQTPRYLIKTRGQQVTLSCSPISGHRSVSWYQQTPGQGLQFLFEYFSETQRNKGNFPGRFSGRQFSNSRSEMNVSTLELGDSALYLCASSSDRDWAEAFFGQGTRLTVV.

The rearrangement uses TRBV5-1 and TRBJ2-7; 9 bases line up with TRBD1. With V trimmed by 0 bases and J by 2 bases, 3 bases remained unmatched. CDR3 size: 15 residues. Germline CDR1 reads SGHRS; CDR2 reads YFSETQ. The CDR3 reads CASSLGTGEAYEQYF. In DNA, the CDR3 is TGCGCCAGCAGCTTGGGGACAGGGGAGGCCTACGAGCAGTACTTC.

This chain connects TRBV4-1 to TRBJ2-7; TRBD1 matches at 7 bases. Losses at the gene ends were 5 bases for V and 5 bases for J; bases not matched to a gene: 9. This CDR3 contains 14 residues. Germline CDR1 is MGHRA and CDR2 is YSYEKL. The CDR3 nucleotides are TGCGCCAGCAGCGGAAGACAGGGTGGTAACGAGCAGTACTTC. It codes for CASSGRQGGNEQYF.

For the CDR3, the DNA is TGTGCCACCAGGGCAGGCGGGGGACCTGAAGCTTTCTTT. Amino acid sequence: CATRAGGGPEAFF. The chain combines TRBV24-1 with TRBJ1-1, with D perhaps TRBD1 (5 bases). This CDR3 region has 13 residues. CDR1 is KGHDR, CDR2 SFDVKD, per germline. Deletions cut 7 bases from V and 6 bases from J, with 14 bases between.